A single sample gave rise to the 24 T cell receptor beta chains below, sequenced in a study of cytomegalovirus exposure and HLA in healthy donors. PCR employed 60 Vbeta and 13 Jbeta primers. The assay was immunoSEQ multiplex PCR, and TCRdb's table has in-frame clones only and misses some. The profile shows 150,000 to 200,000 clones, 10% to 15% of them singletons. Specimen: PBMCs. The receptors shown here come from a man aged 50 to 60 in good health and CMV-seropositive.

There are a few counts of this clone. The chain is built from TRBV11-2 and TRBJ2-7; 7 bases line up with TRBD2. CDR3 length: 14 amino acids. V gave up 1 base and J gave up 2 bases; unmatched junction bases: 2. Germline assignment: CDR1 SGHAT and CDR2 FQNNGV. The CDR3: CASSLVRGAYEQYV. The DNA for the CDR3 is TGTGCCAGCAGCTTAGTACGGGGGGCCTACGAGCAGTACGTC.

This chain uses TRBV7-9 with TRBJ2-5, with TRBD2 matching 11 bases. The CDR3 loop spans 16 amino acids. CDR1 SEHNR and CDR2 FQNEAQ come from the germline V gene (reference sequence). The V gene end was trimmed by 3 bases and the J gene end by 5 bases; junction bases not matched to a gene: 8. CDR3 DNA sequence: TGTGCCAGCAGCTTTAGCGGGGGGGCGGGAGATGAGACCCAGTACTTC. Translating gives CASSFSGGAGDETQYF.

This chain links TRBV7-8 with TRBJ1-1; D may be TRBD1 (6 bases). There are 15 residues in the CDR3. Trimming took 1 base from V and 5 from J, leaving 14 bases between them. Germline V gives CDR1 SGHVS, CDR2 FQNEAQ. The CDR3 loop reads CASSLGGGGDTEAFF. The CDR3 DNA follows: TGTGCCAGCAGCTTAGGAGGGGGGGGTGATACTGAAGCTTTCTTT.

The chain uses TRBV6-5 and TRBJ1-5, with D possibly TRBD1 on 5 matching bases. V lost 2 bases to trimming and J lost 4 bases, with 9 bases between them. The V gene's germline CDR1 is MNHEY and CDR2 SVGAGI. The CDR3 runs 14 residues. The CDR3 loop is CASSYVGTNQPQHF. As DNA, the CDR3 is TGTGCCAGCAGTTACGTCGGGACTAATCAGCCCCAGCATTTT.

This clone has just a few counts. The chain is built from TRBV27 and TRBJ1-4, with 7 bases aligning to TRBD1. CDR3 length: 16 amino acids. V lost 4 bases, J lost 4 bases, and 9 bases stayed unmatched. Per germline, CDR1 MNHEY and CDR2 SMNVEV (reference sequence). The CDR3 is CASSSQNRGLNEKLFF. DNA of the CDR3: TGTGCCAGCAGTTCCCAAAACAGGGGCCTTAATGAAAAACTGTTTTTT. The complete variable domain, with remaining parts taken from reference TRBV27 and TRBJ1-4, reads EAQVTQNPRYLITVTGKKLTVTCSQNMNHEYMSWYRQDPGLGLRQIYYSMNVEVTDKGDVPEGYKVSRKEKRNFPLILESPSPNQTSLYFCASSSQNRGLNEKLFFGSGTQLSVL.

This clone has a handful of counts. The chain links TRBV6-5 to TRBJ2-7; D is unclear. Trimming left V 3 bases short and J 0 bases short, with 6 bases between. The CDR3 contains 13 residues. CDR1 is MNHEY, CDR2 SVGAGI, per germline. The CDR3 loop reads CASSYSYSYEQYF. The CDR3 DNA follows: TGTGCCAGCAGTTATTCCTACTCCTACGAGCAGTACTTC.

The chain couples TRBV9 to TRBJ1-1, with D unclear. The CDR3 contains 16 residues. CDR1 and CDR2 (germline): SGDLS, YYNGEE. V gave up 0 bases and J gave up 1 base, with 13 bases separating them. CDR3 residues: CASSVAMSSGNTEAFF. CDR3 coding DNA: TGTGCCAGCAGCGTAGCTATGTCCTCAGGGAACACTGAAGCTTTCTTT.

In its sample, this clone was seen a few times. The V and J genes are TRBV5-1 and TRBJ2-5, with TRBD1 identical over 10 bases. The CDR3 totals 16 residues. V lost 4 bases and J lost 2; bases outside the gene matches: 8. Germline lookup yields CDR1 SGHRS and CDR2 YFSETQ. The CDR3 DNA sequence: TGCGCCAGCAGCCCTGACAGGGGGCGCGGGCAAGAGACCCAGTACTTC. Protein sequence: CASSPDRGRGQETQYF.

This clone has more than one count but fewer than ten. CDR3 sequence (DNA): TGCGCCAGCAGCCTGGGGGGACAGGGATTACCCACTAACTATGGCTACACCTTC. Its translation: CASSLGGQGLPTNYGYTF. This chain uses TRBV5-1 with TRBJ1-2; TRBD1 agrees at 9 bases. From germline, CDR1 is SGHRS and CDR2 YFSETQ. The CDR3 consists of 18 residues. The V and J ends lost 4 bases and 0 bases, in that order; junction bases with no gene match: 13.

The V gene is TRBV4-3, the J gene TRBJ1-1; TRBD1 aligns across 8 bases. Germline CDR1 is LGHNA and CDR2 is YSLEER. The CDR3 extends over 17 amino acids. The junction had 14 bases not matched to a gene; V was cut back by 4 bases and J by 4 bases. The DNA of the CDR3 is TGCGCCAGCAGCCGCACAGGGGGGGCGAAAATTTTCACTGAAGCTTTCTTT. It translates to CASSRTGGAKIFTEAFF.

The V gene is TRBV7-8, the J gene TRBJ1-2, with 7 bases identical to TRBD1. Trimming removed 2 bases from V and 5 bases from J; junction bases left unmatched: 5. CDR1 and CDR2 (germline): SGHVS, FQNEAQ. This CDR3 spans 14 amino acids. This CDR3 reads CASSLIGTDYGYTF. CDR3 bases: TGTGCCAGCAGCTTAATTGGGACAGATTATGGCTACACCTTC.

V usage is TRBV18 and J usage is TRBJ2-5; 8 bases line up with TRBD2. Germline V gives CDR1 KGHSH, CDR2 LQKENI. Trimming took 2 bases from V and 1 from J; bases not matched to a gene: 0. The length of the CDR3 is 14 residues. The CDR3 DNA follows: TGTGCCAGCTCACCAGCGGGGGGCCAAGAGACCCAGTACTTC. It is translated as CASSPAGGQETQYF.

This clone was detected only a few times. The gene calls are TRBV7-2 and TRBJ2-1; 10 positions match TRBD2. Trimming removed 5 bases from V and 8 bases from J; junction bases left unmatched: 9. The CDR3 is 15 residues long. Germline CDR1 reads SGHTA; CDR2 reads FQGNSA. The CDR3 is CASSRSSGGGHEQFF. In DNA form, the CDR3 reads TGTGCCAGCAGCCGTTCGAGCGGGGGGGGACATGAGCAGTTCTTC.

The sample holds a few counts of this clone. V is TRBV5-5 and J is TRBJ1-2; 11 bases line up with TRBD1. With V trimmed by 3 bases and J by 6 bases, 4 bases remained unmatched. Germline-derived CDR1 and CDR2 are SGHKS and YYEKEE (reference sequence). The CDR3 contains 14 residues. DNA for the CDR3: TGTGCCAGCAGCTGGGGACAGGGGGTCGATGGCTACACCTTC. Its protein is CASSWGQGVDGYTF.

This rearrangement joins TRBV5-6 to TRBJ1-5; no clear D gene. The germline V gene encodes CDR1 SGHDT and CDR2 YYEEEE. The length of the CDR3 is 13 residues. V dropped 2 bases and J dropped 1 base, with 4 bases sitting between them. CDR3 residues: CASSLQSNQPQHF. The CDR3 coding sequence is TGTGCCAGCAGCTTACAGAGCAATCAGCCCCAGCATTTT.

This rearrangement joins TRBV27 to TRBJ1-4; 7 nucleotides align to TRBD1. Unmatched junction bases numbered 14, after V lost 3 bases and J lost 13 bases. CDR1 is MNHEY and CDR2 is SMNVEV in the germline V gene (reference sequence). This CDR3 is 15 amino acids long. The CDR3 coding sequence is TGTGCCAGCAGTTTTGGGGGAAAGGGGGCGGGACGACTGTTTTTT. Translating gives CASSFGGKGAGRLFF.

This chain's CDR3 is CASSLVWSRSKVRLAQYF. The DNA for the CDR3 is TGTGCCAGCAGCTTAGTTTGGTCAAGGTCCAAAGTTCGACTAGCGCAGTACTTC. This chain connects TRBV11-2 to TRBJ2-5, with 8 bases fitting TRBD2. The CDR3 extends over 18 amino acids. V shed 1 base and J 11 bases; nucleotides not matched to a gene: 21. The germline V gene encodes CDR1 SGHAT and CDR2 FQNNGV.

The chain carries TRBV5-1 and TRBJ1-4; TRBD1 matches at 9 bases. Unmatched junction bases numbered 8, after V lost 0 bases and J lost 2 bases. Germline CDR1 and CDR2: SGHRS and YFSETQ. The CDR3 spans 18 residues. CDR3 loop: CASSLVQGASRTNEKLFF. The CDR3 DNA follows: TGCGCCAGCAGCTTGGTACAGGGGGCAAGTAGGACTAATGAAAAACTGTTTTTT.

The CDR3 loop reads CASSPKGTGGATNEKLFF. The CDR3 DNA follows: TGTGCCAGCAGCCCAAAGGGGACAGGGGGCGCAACTAATGAAAAACTGTTTTTT. The gene calls are TRBV12-1 and TRBJ1-4; the table's D call TRBD1 went unverified against the DNA. TRBV12-1 is deemed a pseudogene. CDR3 length: 18 residues.

This rearrangement joins TRBV19 to TRBJ1-5; 9 bases line up with TRBD1. Trimming cost V 11 bases and J 1 base; bases outside gene matches: 9. This CDR3 has 15 amino acids. In germline, CDR1 is LNHDA, CDR2 SQIVND (reference sequence). The CDR3 sequence is CASAWTGASNQPQHF. DNA of the CDR3: TGTGCCTCTGCCTGGACAGGGGCGAGCAATCAGCCCCAGCATTTT.

The CDR3: CASSPASGGPDTQYF. CDR3 DNA sequence: TGTGCCAGCAGCCCAGCTAGCGGGGGGCCAGATACGCAGTATTTT. V is TRBV7-3 and J is TRBJ2-3, with TRBD2 identical over 11 bases. Germline V CDR1 and CDR2: SGHTA, FQGTGA. Losses at the gene ends were 5 bases for V and 4 bases for J; bases not matched to a gene: 5. The CDR3 length is 15 residues.

This clone showed up just a few times. The chain is built from TRBV9 and TRBJ1-1; D not certain. This CDR3 contains 14 residues. V lost 4 bases to trimming and J lost 1 base, with 11 bases between them. The germline CDR1 and CDR2 sequences are SGDLS and YYNGEE. The DNA for the CDR3 is TGTGCCAGCAGCAGACTAAGTACGAACACTGAAGCTTTCTTT. Translating it yields CASSRLSTNTEAFF.

This clone was seen only a few times. The chain carries TRBV9 and TRBJ2-1, with D unresolved. The CDR3 length is 13 residues. Trimming stripped 0 bases from V and 5 bases from J, with 6 bases between. The germline V gene encodes CDR1 SGDLS and CDR2 YYNGEE. CDR3 protein: CASSVGPNNEQFF. CDR3 nucleotide sequence: TGTGCCAGCAGCGTAGGGCCAAACAATGAGCAGTTCTTC. The full variable domain, in which reference TRBV9 and TRBJ2-1 provide the parts outside the CDR3, is DSGVTQTPKHLITATGQRVTLRCSPRSGDLSVYWYQQSLDQGLQFLIQYYNGEERAKGNILERFSAQQFPDLHSELNLSSLELGDSALYFCASSVGPNNEQFFGPGTRLTVL.

This clone was counted a few times. This chain's CDR3 is CASSNSPVANVLTF. CDR3 sequence (DNA): TGCGCCAGCAGTAATAGCCCCGTGGCCAACGTCCTGACTTTC. The chain is built from TRBV5-1 and TRBJ2-6, with no clear D. This CDR3 spans 14 amino acids. Germline-derived CDR1 and CDR2 are SGHRS and YFSETQ. The V and J ends lost 5 bases and 6 bases respectively, with 12 bases between them.